Each of the 6 T cell receptor beta chains below was sequenced from the same sample in a study of T cells expressing NK-cell markers. TCRdb derives one entry per CDR3 protein from the 5' RACE reads, leaving out DNA. The sample table includes 500,000 to 700,000 distinct CDR3 sequences. Sample: blood T cells: a sorted CD56 or NKG2C T cell subset, CD4+ or CD8+ T cells, or bulk PBMC T cells (not recorded which). The receptors shown here come from a man aged 18 to 29 in good health.

This rearrangement joins TRBV18 to TRBJ1-1; without DNA, the TCRdb call of TRBD1 cannot be checked. Per the germline V gene, CDR1 is KGHSH and CDR2 is LQKENI. The CDR3 runs 16 residues. CDR3 region: CASSQSGGGGNTEAFF. Using reference TRBV18 and TRBJ1-1 for the parts outside the CDR3, the full variable domain is NAGVMQNPRHLVRRRGQEARLRCSPMKGHSHVYWYRQLPEEGLKFMVYLQKENIIDESGMPKERFSAEFPKEGPSILRIQQVVRGDSAAYFCASSQSGGGGNTEAFFGQGTRLTVV.

This rearrangement joins TRBV20-1 to TRBJ2-7; TCRdb returns TRBD1, unconfirmable since there is no DNA. The CDR3 sequence is 16 residues long. Germline V gene sequence: CDR1 DFQATT, CDR2 SNEGSKA (reference sequence). Here the CDR3 reads CSARDWTFQKSGEQYF.

V is TRBV2 and J is TRBJ2-2; there is no DNA to check the TCRdb D call of TRBD2. Germline V gives CDR1 SNHLY, CDR2 FYNNEI. This CDR3 spans 17 amino acids. CDR3 amino acids: CASSGQTGEPITGELFF.

The rearrangement uses TRBV13 and TRBJ2-4; TCRdb proposes TRBD1, but this gene call is untestable without DNA. The CDR3 runs 14 residues. Germline values: CDR1 PRHDT, CDR2 FYEKMQ (reference sequence). The CDR3 here is CASSQRTRKNIQYF.

The chain is built from TRBV12-3 or TRBV12-4 and TRBJ2-2; checking the TCRdb D call of TRBD1 is not possible without DNA. The CDR3 runs 14 residues. CDR3 in amino acids: CASSFLGDTGELFF.

V usage is TRBV6-1 and J usage is TRBJ2-3; checking the TCRdb D call of TRBD1 is not possible without DNA. The germline V gene has CDR1 MNHNS and CDR2 SASEGT. The CDR3 loop spans 16 amino acids. CDR3 in amino acids: CASTRARDRARNTQYF.